The rows below give T cell receptor beta chains drawn from one sample of a study of glioma-infiltrating T cells after dendritic cell vaccination. Libraries were prepared by immunoSEQ multiplex PCR; TCRdb keeps only in-frame clonotypes and omits some of them. The profile shows around 90,000 clones, roughly four fifths of them singletons. Sequenced here: blood, sampled after dendritic cell vaccination. Source of these receptors: a human donor with glioblastoma. Both conserved end residues are part of each CDR3. D genes are given only for firm matches. Clone size is shown for a subset of rows, as once, few, many or a class of expanded clone.

j_call clone_size v_call d_call cdr3_aa cdr3_nt
TRBJ1-1 . TRBV10-3 . CAISDHRSRDTEAFF TGTGCCATCAGTGACCATCGAAGCAGGGACACTGAAGCTTTCTTT
TRBJ2-7 . TRBV29-1 . CSVLPAGSYEQYF TGCAGCGTCCTGCCGGCTGGGAGCTACGAGCAGTACTTC
TRBJ1-5 once TRBV13 . CASSLGRGVNQPQHF TGTGCCAGCAGCTTAGGTCGCGGAGTCAATCAGCCCCAGCATTTT
TRBJ1-1 . TRBV27 TRBD1 CASSLHGQGAPTAFF TGTGCCAGCAGTCTACACGGACAGGGAGCGCCTACAGCTTTCTTT
TRBJ2-6 . TRBV4-1 TRBD1 CASSQDRGPGANVLTF TGCGCCAGCAGCCAAGACAGGGGGCCCGGGGCCAACGTCCTGACTTTC
TRBJ2-2 . TRBV6-1 TRBD1 CASREDRGYTGELFF TGTGCCAGCAGAGAGGACAGGGGATATACCGGGGAGCTGTTTTTT
TRBJ2-1 . TRBV30 TRBD2 CAWSPGLAVLYNEQFF TGTGCCTGGAGTCCCGGACTAGCGGTGCTATACAATGAGCAGTTCTTC
TRBJ2-2 few TRBV19 TRBD2 CASSIGPSGRFGGELFF TGTGCCAGTAGTATAGGTCCCAGCGGGAGGTTTGGCGGGGAGCTGTTTTTT
TRBJ1-2 few TRBV7-2 . CASSLLGRGRNDGYTF TGTGCCAGCAGCTTATTGGGGCGGGGGAGGAACGACGGCTACACCTTC
TRBJ1-1 . TRBV6-1 . CASRSDRNTEAFF TGTGCCAGCAGGTCGGACAGGAACACTGAAGCTTTCTTT
TRBJ1-5 few TRBV6-1 TRBD1 CASSAGTGKGQPQHF TGTGCCAGCAGCGCAGGGACAGGGAAAGGTCAGCCCCAGCATTTT
TRBJ2-3 . TRBV15 . CATSRATGGGKADTQYF TGTGCCACCAGCAGAGCCACAGGGGGGGGAAAAGCAGATACGCAGTATTTT
TRBJ2-5 . TRBV5-1 TRBD1 CASSSEGAKGETQYF TGCGCCAGCAGCTCTGAGGGGGCTAAGGGTGAGACCCAGTACTTC
TRBJ1-2 . TRBV15 . CATSRVVRRTSYGYTF TGTGCCACCAGCAGAGTCGTTCGCAGGACAAGCTATGGCTACACCTTC
TRBJ1-5 once TRBV5-1 . CASSLARDQPQHF TGCGCCAGCAGCTTGGCACGGGATCAGCCCCAGCATTTT
TRBJ2-3 . TRBV9 TRBD2 CASSVGSSGGGDTQYF TGTGCCAGCAGCGTAGGGTCTAGCGGAGGCGGGGATACGCAGTATTTT
TRBJ1-2 . TRBV5-5 . CASRGDVGLYGYTF TGTGCCAGCAGGGGCGATGTCGGACTGTATGGCTACACCTTC
TRBJ2-3 few TRBV2 TRBD2 CASEGSGGQDTQYF TGTGCCAGTGAGGGTAGCGGGGGGCAGGATACGCAGTATTTT
TRBJ1-1 . TRBV5-1 . CASSLGFGQEAFF TGCGCCAGCAGCTTGGGTTTTGGGCAGGAAGCTTTCTTT
TRBJ2-2 . TRBV6-4 TRBD2 CASSATSGDNTGELFF TGTGCCAGCAGCGCCACTAGCGGGGACAACACCGGGGAGCTGTTTTTT
TRBJ2-5 . TRBV6-1 . CASWPGTYQETQYF TGTGCCAGCTGGCCCGGGACATACCAAGAGACCCAGTACTTC
TRBJ2-5 . TRBV27 TRBD2 CASSLRQGGEETQYF TGTGCCAGCAGTTTAAGGCAGGGAGGGGAAGAGACCCAGTACTTC
TRBJ1-3 . TRBV15 . CATSRGGEAGNTIYF TGTGCCACCAGCAGGGGGGGGGAAGCCGGAAACACCATATATTTT
TRBJ2-1 . TRBV15 TRBD2 CATSRDSSGRSRRNEQFF TGTGCCACCAGCAGAGACTCAAGCGGGAGGTCGAGAAGGAATGAGCAGTTCTTC
TRBJ1-1 . TRBV11-3 . CASSRGATEAFF TGTGCCAGCAGCCGGGGGGCTACTGAAGCTTTCTTT